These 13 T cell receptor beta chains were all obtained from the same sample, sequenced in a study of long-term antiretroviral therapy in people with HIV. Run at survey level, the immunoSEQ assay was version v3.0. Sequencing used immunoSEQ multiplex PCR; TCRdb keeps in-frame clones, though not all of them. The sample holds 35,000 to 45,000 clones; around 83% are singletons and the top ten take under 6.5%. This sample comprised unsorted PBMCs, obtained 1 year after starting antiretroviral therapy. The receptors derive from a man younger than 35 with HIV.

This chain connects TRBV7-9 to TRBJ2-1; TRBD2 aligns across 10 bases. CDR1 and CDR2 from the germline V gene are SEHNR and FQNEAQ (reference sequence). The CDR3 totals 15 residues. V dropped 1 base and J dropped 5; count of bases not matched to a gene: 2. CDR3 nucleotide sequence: TGTGCCAGCAGCTTAGGCACTAGCGGGAACAATGAGCAGTTCTTC. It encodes CASSLGTSGNNEQFF.

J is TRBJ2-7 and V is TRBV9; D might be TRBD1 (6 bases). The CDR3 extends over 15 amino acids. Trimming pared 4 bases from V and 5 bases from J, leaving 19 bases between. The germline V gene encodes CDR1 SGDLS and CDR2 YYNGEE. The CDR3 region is CASSPRTDPRDEQYF. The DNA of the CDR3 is TGTGCCAGCAGCCCCCGGACAGACCCTCGGGACGAGCAGTACTTC. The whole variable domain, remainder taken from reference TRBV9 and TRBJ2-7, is DSGVTQTPKHLITATGQRVTLRCSPRSGDLSVYWYQQSLDQGLQFLIQYYNGEERAKGNILERFSAQQFPDLHSELNLSSLELGDSALYFCASSPRTDPRDEQYFGPGTRLTVT.

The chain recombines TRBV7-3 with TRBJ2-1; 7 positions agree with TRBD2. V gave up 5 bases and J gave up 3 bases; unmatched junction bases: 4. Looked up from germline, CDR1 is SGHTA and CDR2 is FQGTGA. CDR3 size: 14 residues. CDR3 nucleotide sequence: TGTGCCAGCAGCCCACAGCGGGGCTACAATGAGCAGTTCTTC. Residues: CASSPQRGYNEQFF.

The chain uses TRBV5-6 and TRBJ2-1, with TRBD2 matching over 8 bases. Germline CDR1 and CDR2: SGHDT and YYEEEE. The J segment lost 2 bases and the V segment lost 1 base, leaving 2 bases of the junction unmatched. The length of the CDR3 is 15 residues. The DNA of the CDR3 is TGTGCCAGCAGCTTGTTTAGCGGGACCTACAATGAGCAGTTCTTC. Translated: CASSLFSGTYNEQFF.

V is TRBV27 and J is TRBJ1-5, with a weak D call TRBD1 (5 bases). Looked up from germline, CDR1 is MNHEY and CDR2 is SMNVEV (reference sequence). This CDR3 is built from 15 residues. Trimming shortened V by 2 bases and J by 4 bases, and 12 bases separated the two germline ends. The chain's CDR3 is CASSLGAELNQPQHF. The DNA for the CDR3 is TGTGCCAGCAGTTTAGGGGCAGAGCTTAATCAGCCCCAGCATTTT.

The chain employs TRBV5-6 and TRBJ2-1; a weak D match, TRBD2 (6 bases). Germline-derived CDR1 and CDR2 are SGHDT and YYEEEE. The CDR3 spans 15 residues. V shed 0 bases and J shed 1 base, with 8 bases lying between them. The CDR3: CASSLEGRSYNEQFF. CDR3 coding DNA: TGTGCCAGCAGCTTGGAGGGGAGGTCCTACAATGAGCAGTTCTTC.

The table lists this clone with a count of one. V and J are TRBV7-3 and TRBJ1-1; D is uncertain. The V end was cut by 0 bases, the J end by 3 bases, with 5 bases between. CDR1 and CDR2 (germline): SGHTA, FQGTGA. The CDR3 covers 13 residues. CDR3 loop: CASSLTGHTEAFF. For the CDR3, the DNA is TGTGCCAGCAGCTTAACAGGGCACACTGAAGCTTTCTTT.

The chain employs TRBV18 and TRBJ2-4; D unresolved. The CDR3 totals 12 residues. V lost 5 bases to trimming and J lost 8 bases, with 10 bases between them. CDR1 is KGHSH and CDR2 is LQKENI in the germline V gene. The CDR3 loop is CASSRRVDIQYF. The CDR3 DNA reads TGTGCCAGCTCAAGAAGGGTGGACATTCAGTACTTC.

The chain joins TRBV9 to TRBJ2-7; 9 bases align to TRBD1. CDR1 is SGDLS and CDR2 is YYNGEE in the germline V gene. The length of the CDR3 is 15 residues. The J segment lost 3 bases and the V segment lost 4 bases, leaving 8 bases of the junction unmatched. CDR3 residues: CASSPYGTGFYEQYF. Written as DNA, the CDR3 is TGTGCCAGCAGCCCCTACGGGACAGGGTTCTACGAGCAGTACTTC.

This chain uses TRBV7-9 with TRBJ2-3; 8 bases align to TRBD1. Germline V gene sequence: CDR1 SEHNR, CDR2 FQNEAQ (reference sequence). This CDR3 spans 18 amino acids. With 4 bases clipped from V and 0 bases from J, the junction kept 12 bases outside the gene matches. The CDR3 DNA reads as TGTGCCAGCAGCTCTTATGGGGTGGACAGGGCTAGCACAGATACGCAGTATTTT. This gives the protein CASSSYGVDRASTDTQYF.

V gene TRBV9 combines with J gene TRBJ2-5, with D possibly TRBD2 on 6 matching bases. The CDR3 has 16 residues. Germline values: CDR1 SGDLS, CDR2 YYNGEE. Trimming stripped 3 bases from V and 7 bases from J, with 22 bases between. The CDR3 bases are TGTGCCAGCAGCGGTAGTGGGGGGACCCCTAAATGGACCCAGTACTTC. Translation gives CASSGSGGTPKWTQYF.

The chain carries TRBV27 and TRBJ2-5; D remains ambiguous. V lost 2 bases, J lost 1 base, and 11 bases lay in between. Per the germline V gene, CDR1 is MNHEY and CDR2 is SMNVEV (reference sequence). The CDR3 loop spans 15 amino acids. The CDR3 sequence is CASSLTQASQETQYF. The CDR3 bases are TGTGCCAGCAGTTTAACGCAGGCTAGCCAAGAGACCCAGTACTTC.

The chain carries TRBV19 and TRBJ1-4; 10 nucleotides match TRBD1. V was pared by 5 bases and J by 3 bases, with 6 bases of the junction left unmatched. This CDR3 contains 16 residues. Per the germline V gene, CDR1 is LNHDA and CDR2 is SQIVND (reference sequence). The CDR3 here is CASSWGQGSANEKLFF. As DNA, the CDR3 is TGTGCCAGTAGTTGGGGACAGGGGAGTGCTAATGAAAAACTGTTTTTT.